This T cell receptor (beta chain) was sequenced for a study of T-cell reconstitution after alpha-beta-depleted transplantation in children. The study's findings and limits: Reportedly, roughly two months post-transplant, alpha-beta T cells arose from several hundred expanded graft clones.

The TCRbeta library was prepared with unique molecular identifiers. TCRdb re-called the PCR reads through MiXCR, storing one row per CDR3 protein. The table shows more than 200,000 distinct CDR3 sequences, with more than 20% occurring only once. There are a few counts of this clonotype. What it binds is unknown. This CDR3 is 21 amino acids long. Germline loops: CDR1 LGHNA, CDR2 YNFKEQ. Trimming cost V 0 bases and J 1 base; bases outside gene matches: 17. The genes are TRBV4-2 and TRBJ2-3; 9 bases are a match to TRBD2. Sequencing was performed on PBMCs, taken before TCRalphabeta/CD19-depleted stem cell transplant. The TCR sequence derives from a girl aged 2 to 10 with Fanconi anemia, due to receive a stem cell transplant. CDR3 nucleotide sequence: TGTGCCAGCAGCCAAGAGGCGTGGCTAGCGGGGACCAGGTCTGGCACAGATACGCAGTATTTT. The encoded protein is CASSQEAWLAGTRSGTDTQYF.